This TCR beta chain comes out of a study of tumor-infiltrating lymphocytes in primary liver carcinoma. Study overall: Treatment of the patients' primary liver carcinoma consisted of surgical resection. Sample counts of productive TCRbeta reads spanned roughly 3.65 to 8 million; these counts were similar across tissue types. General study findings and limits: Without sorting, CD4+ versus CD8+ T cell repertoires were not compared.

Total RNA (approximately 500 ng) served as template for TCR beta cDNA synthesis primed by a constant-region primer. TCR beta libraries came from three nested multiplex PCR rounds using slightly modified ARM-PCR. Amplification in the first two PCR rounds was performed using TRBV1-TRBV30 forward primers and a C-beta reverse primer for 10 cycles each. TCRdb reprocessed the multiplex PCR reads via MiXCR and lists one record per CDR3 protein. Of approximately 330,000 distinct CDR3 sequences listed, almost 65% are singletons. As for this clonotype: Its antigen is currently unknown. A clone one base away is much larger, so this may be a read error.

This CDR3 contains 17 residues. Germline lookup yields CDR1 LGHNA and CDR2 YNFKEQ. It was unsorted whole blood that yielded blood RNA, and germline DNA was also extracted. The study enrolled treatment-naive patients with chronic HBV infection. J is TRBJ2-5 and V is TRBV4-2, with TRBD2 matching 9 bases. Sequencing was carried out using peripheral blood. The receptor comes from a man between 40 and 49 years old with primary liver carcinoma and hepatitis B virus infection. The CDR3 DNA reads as TGTGCCAGCAGCCTGACCCCCGGGGGGACTAGCCAAGAGGCCCAGTACTTC. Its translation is CASSLTPGGTSQEAQYF.